This T cell receptor beta chain was observed in a study of CD8+CD57+ T cells in acquired aplastic anemia. Study-wide context: Healthy donors had, on average, around 11 million reads for their CD4+ cells.

The use of genomic DNA as template underpinned the TCR beta VDJ and CDR3 profiling. From the reads, TCRdb called clonotypes with MiXCR, one entry per CDR3 protein. The sample has 200,000 to 250,000 distinct CDR3 sequences, 34% seen once. V was pared by 1 base and J by 7 bases, with 3 bases of the junction left unmatched. CDR3 length: 14 residues. Germline V gives CDR1 SGHDT, CDR2 YYEEEE. This clonotype was seen at least ten times. Its antigen is not identified. Study outcomes and limitations: In CD8+ cells, Simpson's diversity showed no significant difference between patients and controls. Comparison of patients with controls identified approximately 28 shared CD8+ CDR3 sequences.

Sequenced input: sorted CD4+, CD8+, or CD8+CD57+ T cells (not recorded which) from PBMCs. The sequence derives from a human donor in good health, serving as a control. This sequence joins TRBV5-6 and TRBJ1-3; TRBD1 aligns across 9 bases. CDR3 in amino acids: CASSLTGQGNTIYF. CDR3 sequence (DNA): TGTGCCAGCAGCTTGACTGGACAGGGGAACACCATATATTTT.